This T cell receptor beta chain stems from a study of beta chain features in type 1 diabetes. Across the whole study: Sorted cells, 90 million to 130 million in number, were examined across all samples. Study-level points and caveats: TCRB CDR3 length was moderately but significantly reduced in all four CD4+ subsets of Type 1 diabetes patients. Naive, central memory and Treg TCRB repertoires seemed to resemble each other more closely in patients than they did in healthy donors. Any HLA-type effect on TCRB rearrangement remained unresolved here.

Since all of the isolated RNA was reverse transcribed, expressed TCRB transcripts were what got sequenced. The table came from immunoSEQ multiplex PCR; TCRdb's copy has only in-frame clones and leaves some out. The table records 200,000 to 250,000 clones, about 15% of them present only once. This clone turned up a few times. Its specificity is not known. Trimming cost V 1 base and J 4 bases, with 8 bases left between them. This CDR3 has 14 amino acids. CDR1 and CDR2 (germline): MDHEN, SYDVKM. Sequencing used naive CD4+ T cells from blood. The sequence was obtained from a man aged 25-45 years with type 1 diabetes. The gene calls are TRBV28 and TRBJ1-5, with a possible D match to TRBD1 (5 bases). The CDR3 loop reads CASSLYGGNQPQHF. The CDR3, as DNA: TGTGCCAGCAGTTTATACGGGGGAAATCAGCCCCAGCATTTT.